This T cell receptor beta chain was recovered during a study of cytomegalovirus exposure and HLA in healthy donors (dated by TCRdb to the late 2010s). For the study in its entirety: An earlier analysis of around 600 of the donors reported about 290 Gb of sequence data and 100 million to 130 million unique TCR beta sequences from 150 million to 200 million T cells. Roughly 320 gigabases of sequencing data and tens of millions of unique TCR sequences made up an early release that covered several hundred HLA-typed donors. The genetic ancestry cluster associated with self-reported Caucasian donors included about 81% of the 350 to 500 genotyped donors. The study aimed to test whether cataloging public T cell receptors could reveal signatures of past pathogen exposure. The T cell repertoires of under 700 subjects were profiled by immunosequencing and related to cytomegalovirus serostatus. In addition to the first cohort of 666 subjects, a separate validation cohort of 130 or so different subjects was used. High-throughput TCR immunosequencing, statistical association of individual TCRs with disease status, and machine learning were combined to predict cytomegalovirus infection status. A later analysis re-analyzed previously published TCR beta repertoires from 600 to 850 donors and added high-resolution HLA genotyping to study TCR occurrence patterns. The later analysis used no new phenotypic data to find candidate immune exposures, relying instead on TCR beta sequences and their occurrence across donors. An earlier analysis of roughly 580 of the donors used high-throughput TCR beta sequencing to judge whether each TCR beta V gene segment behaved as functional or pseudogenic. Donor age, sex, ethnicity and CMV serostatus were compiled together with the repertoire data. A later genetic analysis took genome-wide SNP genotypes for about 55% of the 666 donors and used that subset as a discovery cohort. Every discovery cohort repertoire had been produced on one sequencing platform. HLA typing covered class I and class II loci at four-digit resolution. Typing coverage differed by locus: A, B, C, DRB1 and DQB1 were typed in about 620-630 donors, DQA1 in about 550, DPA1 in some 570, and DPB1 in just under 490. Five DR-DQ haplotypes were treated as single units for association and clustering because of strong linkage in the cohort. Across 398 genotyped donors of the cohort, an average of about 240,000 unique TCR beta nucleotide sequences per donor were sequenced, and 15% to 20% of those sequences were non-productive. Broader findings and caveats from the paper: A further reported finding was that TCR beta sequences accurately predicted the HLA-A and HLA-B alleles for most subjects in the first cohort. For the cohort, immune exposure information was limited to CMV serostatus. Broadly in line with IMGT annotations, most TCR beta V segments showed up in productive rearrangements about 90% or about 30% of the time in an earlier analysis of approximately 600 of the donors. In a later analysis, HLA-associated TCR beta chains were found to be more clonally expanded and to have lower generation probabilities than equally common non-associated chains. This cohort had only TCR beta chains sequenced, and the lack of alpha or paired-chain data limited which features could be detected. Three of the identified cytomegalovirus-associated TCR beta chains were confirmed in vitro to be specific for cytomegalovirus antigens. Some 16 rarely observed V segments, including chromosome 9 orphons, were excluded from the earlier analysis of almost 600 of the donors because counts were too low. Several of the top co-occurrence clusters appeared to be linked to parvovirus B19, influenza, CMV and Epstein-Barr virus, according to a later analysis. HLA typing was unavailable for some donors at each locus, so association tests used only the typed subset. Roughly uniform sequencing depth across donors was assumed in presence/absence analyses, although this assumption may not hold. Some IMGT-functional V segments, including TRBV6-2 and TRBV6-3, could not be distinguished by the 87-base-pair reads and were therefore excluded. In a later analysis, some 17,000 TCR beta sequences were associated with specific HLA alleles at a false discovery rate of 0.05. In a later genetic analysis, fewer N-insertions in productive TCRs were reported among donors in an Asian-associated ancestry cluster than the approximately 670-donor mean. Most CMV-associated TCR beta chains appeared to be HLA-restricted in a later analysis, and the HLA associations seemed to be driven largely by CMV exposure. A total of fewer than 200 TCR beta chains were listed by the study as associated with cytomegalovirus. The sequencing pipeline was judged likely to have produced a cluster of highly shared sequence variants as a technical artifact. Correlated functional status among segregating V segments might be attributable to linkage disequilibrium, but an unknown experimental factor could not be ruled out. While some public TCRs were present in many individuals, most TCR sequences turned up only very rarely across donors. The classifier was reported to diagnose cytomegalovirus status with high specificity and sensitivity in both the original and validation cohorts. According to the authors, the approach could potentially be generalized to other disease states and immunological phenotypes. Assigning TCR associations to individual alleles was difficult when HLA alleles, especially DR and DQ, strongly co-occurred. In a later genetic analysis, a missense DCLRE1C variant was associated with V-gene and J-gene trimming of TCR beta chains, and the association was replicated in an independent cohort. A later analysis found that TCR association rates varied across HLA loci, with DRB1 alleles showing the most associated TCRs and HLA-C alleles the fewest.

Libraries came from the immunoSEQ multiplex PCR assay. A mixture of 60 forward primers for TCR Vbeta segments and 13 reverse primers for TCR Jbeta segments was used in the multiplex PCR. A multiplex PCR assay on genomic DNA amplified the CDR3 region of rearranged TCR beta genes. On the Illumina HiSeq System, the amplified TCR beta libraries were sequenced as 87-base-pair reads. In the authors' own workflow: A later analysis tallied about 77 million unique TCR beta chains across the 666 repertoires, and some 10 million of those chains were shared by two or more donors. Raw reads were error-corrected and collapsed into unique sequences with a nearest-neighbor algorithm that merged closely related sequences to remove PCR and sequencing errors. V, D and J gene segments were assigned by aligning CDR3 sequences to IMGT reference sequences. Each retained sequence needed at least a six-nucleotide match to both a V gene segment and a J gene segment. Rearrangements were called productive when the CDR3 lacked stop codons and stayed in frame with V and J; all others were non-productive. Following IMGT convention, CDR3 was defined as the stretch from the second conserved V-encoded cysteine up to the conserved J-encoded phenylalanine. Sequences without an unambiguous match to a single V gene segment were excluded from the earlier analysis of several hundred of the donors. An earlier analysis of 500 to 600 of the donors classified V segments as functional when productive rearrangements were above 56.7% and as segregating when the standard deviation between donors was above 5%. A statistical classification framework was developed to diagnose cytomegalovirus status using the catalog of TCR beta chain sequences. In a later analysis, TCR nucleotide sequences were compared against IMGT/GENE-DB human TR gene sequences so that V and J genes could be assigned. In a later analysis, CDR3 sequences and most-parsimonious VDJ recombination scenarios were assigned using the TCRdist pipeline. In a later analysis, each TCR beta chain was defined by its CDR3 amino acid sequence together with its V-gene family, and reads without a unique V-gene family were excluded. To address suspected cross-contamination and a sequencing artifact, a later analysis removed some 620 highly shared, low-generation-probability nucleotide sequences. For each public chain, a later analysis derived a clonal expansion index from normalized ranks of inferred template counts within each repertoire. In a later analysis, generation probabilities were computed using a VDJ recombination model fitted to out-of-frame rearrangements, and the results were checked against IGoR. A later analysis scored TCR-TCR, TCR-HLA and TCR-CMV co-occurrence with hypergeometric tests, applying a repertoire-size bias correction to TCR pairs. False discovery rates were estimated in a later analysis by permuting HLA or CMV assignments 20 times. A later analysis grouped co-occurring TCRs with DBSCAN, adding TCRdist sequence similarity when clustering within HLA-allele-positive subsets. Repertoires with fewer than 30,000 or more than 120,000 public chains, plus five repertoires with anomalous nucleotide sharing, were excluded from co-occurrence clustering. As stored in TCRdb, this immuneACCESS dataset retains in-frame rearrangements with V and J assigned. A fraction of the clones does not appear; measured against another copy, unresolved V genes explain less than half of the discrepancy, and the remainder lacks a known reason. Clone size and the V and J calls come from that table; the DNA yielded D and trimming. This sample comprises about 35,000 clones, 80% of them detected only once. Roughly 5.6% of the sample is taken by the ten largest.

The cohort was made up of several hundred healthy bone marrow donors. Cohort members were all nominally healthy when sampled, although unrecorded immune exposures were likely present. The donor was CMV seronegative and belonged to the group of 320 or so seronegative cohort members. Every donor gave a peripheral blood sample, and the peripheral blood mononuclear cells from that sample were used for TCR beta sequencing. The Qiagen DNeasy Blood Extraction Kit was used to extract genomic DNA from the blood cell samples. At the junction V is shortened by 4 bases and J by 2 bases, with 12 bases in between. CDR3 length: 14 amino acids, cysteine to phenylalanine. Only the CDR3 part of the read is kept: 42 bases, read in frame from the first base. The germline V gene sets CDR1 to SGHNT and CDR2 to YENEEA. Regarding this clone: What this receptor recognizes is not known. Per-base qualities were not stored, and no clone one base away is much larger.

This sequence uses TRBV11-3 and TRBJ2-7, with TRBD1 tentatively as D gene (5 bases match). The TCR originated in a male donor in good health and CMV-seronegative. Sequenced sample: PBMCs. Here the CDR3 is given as CASSSRTTPYEQYF. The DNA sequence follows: TGTGCCAGCAGCTCCAGGACAACTCCCTACGAGCAGTACTTC.